Included here is one T cell receptor (beta chain) sequence, with context. Antigen unknown. The junction departs from germline at one end; a sequencing error may be responsible. The CDR3 sequence is 16 residues long. CDR1 and CDR2 (germline): SNHLY, FYNNEI. Primers for the PCR totalled 60 Vbeta and 13 Jbeta. Per the original data handling: It was a later analysis that counted 79 million or so unique TCR beta chains, of which approximately 11 million were shared. Sequenced by immunoSEQ multiplex PCR; TCRdb stores in-frame clones only, minus some. V and J calls and clone size are copied from that table; D and trimming were computed from the DNA. The sample lists 100,000 to 150,000 clones, roughly 75% occurring once. The sample comes from a study of cytomegalovirus exposure and HLA in healthy donors. Broader study findings: In vitro data verified a few CMV-associated chains as specific for CMV antigens.

Source material: PBMCs. The chain has TRBV2 and TRBJ2-4; 11 bases line up with TRBD1. The TCR sequence derives from a female donor in good health and CMV-seronegative. The DNA of the CDR3 is TGTGCCAGCAGCGAAGCCCCCGGGACAGGGGGTTACATTCAGTACTTC. Its translation is CASSEAPGTGGYIQYF. Together with reference TRBV2 and TRBJ2-4, the CDR3 gives the full variable domain: EPEVTQTPSHQVTQMGQEVILRCVPISNHLYFYWYRQILGQKVEFLVSFYNNEISEKSEIFDDQFSVERPDGSNFTLKIRSTKLEDSAMYFCASSEAPGTGGYIQYFGAGTRLSVL.